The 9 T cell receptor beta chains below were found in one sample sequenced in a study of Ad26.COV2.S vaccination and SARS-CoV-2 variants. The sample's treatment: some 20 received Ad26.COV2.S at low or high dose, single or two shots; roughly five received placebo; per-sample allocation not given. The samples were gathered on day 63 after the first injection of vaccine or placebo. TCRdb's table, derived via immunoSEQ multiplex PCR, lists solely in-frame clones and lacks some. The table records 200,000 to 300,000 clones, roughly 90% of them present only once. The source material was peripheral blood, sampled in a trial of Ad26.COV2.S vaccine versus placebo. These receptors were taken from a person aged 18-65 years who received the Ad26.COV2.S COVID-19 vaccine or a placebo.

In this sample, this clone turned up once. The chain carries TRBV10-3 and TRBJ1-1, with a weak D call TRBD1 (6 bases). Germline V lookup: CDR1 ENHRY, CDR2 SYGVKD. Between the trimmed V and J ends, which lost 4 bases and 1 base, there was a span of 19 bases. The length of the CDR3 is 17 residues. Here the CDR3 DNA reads TGTGCCATCAGTGGGCACGGGGGCGCCGGCCCGAACACTGAAGCTTTCTTT. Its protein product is CAISGHGGAGPNTEAFF.

The CDR3 region is CASSSGQSNQPQHF. DNA for the CDR3: TGTGCCAGCAGCTCGGGACAGAGCAATCAGCCCCAGCATTTT. The rearrangement joins TRBV6-2 or TRBV6-3 to TRBJ1-5; TRBD1 aligns across 7 bases. CDR1 MNHEY and CDR2 SVGEGT come from the germline V gene. The CDR3 loop spans 14 amino acids. Trimming cost V 6 bases and J 1 base; bases outside gene matches: 3.

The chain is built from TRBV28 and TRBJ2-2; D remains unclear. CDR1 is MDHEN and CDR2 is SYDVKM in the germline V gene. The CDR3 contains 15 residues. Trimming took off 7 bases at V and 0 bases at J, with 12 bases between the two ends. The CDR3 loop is CASIEVHPNTGELFF. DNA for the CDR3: TGTGCCAGCATTGAGGTCCACCCGAACACCGGGGAGCTGTTTTTT.

For the CDR3, the DNA is TGTGCCAGCAGTTTCGCGAGCGAGCAGTACTTC. Translation: CASSFASEQYF. This chain connects TRBV12-3 or TRBV12-4 to TRBJ2-7; D uncertain. The CDR3 is made up of 11 amino acids. V was clipped by 3 bases and J by 6 bases, with 6 bases between them.

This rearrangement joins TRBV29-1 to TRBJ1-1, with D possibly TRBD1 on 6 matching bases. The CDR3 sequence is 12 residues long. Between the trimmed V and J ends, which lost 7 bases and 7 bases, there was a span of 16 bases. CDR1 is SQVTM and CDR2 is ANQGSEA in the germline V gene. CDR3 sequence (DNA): TGCAGCGGGCGACAGGCAGAGCTTGAAGCTTTCTTT. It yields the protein CSGRQAELEAFF.

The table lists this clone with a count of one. CDR3: CASSKDGSGEQFF. CDR3 nucleotides: TGTGCCAGTAGTAAGGACGGATCGGGGGAGCAGTTCTTC. The chain carries TRBV19 and TRBJ2-1; maybe TRBD2 (5 bases). Germline CDR1 LNHDA, CDR2 SQIVND (reference sequence). Trimming pared 4 bases from V and 10 bases from J, leaving 14 bases between. This CDR3 region has 13 residues.

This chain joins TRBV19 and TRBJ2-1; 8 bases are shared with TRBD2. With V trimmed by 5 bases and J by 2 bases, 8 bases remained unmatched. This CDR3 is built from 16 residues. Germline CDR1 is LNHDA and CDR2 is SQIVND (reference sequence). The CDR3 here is CASSAPLADPYNEQFF. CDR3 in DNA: TGTGCCAGTAGTGCGCCACTAGCGGACCCCTACAATGAGCAGTTCTTC.

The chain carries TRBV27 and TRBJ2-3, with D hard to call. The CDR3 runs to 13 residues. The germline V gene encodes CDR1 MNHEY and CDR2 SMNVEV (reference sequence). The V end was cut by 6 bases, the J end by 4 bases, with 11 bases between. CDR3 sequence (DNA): TGTGCCAGCAGCCTGGACCCGCCAGATACGCAGTATTTT. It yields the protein CASSLDPPDTQYF.

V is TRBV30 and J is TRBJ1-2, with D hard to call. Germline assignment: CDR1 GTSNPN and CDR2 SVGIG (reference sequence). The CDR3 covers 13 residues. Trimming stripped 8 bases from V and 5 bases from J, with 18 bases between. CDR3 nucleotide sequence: TGTGCCGGCGTACGGGGAGGGCGGTATGGCTACACCTTC. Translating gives CAGVRGGRYGYTF.